This T cell receptor (beta chain) appears in the sequencing data of a study of regulatory T cells in long-lasting Graves disease. Construction of TCR beta libraries relied on iRepertoire HTBI primers and on Arm-PCR targeting CDR3 regions. MiXCR was run by TCRdb on the multiplex PCR reads, yielding one entry per CDR3 protein. The data show about 430,000 distinct CDR3 sequences, under 25% seen once. This clonotype was picked up many times. The time point: persistent/refractory GD, antithyroid drugs over 5 years with positive TRAb. The TCR library was prepared using RNA isolated from PBMCs. Material: peripheral blood mononuclear cells (PBMCs), obtained when the disease was refractory, from a patient treated with antithyroid drugs. The TCR was taken from a female donor with Graves disease.

The CDR3 bases are TGCAGTGCCGACAGGGGGAATCAGCCCCAGCATTTT. Residues: CSADRGNQPQHF. V and J are TRBV20-1 and TRBJ1-5; 9 bases are a match to TRBD1. The germline V gene has CDR1 DFQATT and CDR2 SNEGSKA (reference sequence). The junction had 1 base not matched to a gene; V was cut back by 6 bases and J by 4 bases. This CDR3 is built from 12 residues.